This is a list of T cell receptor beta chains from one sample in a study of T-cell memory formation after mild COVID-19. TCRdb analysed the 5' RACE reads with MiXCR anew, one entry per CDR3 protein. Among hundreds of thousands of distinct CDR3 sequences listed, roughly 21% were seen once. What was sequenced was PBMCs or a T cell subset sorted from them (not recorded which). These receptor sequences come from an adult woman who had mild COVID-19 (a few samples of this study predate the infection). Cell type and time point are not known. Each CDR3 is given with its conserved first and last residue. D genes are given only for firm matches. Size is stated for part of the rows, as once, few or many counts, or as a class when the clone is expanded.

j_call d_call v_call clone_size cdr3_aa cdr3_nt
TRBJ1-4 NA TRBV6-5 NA CASSFVRGVANEKLFF TGTGCCAGCAGTTTTGTCCGGGGGGTGGCTAATGAAAAACTGTTTTTT
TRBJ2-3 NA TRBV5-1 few CASSLDGTTTDTQYF TGCGCCAGCAGCTTGGATGGGACCACCACAGATACGCAGTATTTT
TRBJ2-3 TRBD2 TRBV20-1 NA CSASGRATDTQYF TGCAGTGCTAGCGGGAGGGCCACAGATACGCAGTATTTT
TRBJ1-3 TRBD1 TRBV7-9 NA CASSLGTVRNTIYF TGTGCCAGCAGCCTTGGGACAGTGCGAAACACCATATATTTT
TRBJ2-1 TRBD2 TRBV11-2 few CASSPSGRADGYEQFF TGTGCCAGCAGCCCTAGCGGGAGGGCGGATGGTTATGAGCAGTTCTTC
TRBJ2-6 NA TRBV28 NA CASSPPGGGAGANVLTF TGTGCCAGCAGCCCACCTGGAGGGGGCGCTGGGGCCAACGTCCTGACTTTC
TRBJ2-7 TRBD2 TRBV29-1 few CSGLAGGSYEQYF TGCAGCGGACTAGCGGGAGGTTCCTACGAGCAGTACTTC
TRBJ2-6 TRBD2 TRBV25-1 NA CASSERGSPSGANVLTF TGTGCCAGCAGTGAACGCGGGAGTCCCTCTGGGGCCAACGTCCTGACTTTC
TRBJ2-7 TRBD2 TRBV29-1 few CSVEDQGGGYYEQYF TGCAGCGTTGAAGATCAAGGCGGGGGATACTACGAGCAGTACTTC
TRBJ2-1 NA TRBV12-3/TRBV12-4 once CASSSQRLNNEQFF TGTGCCAGCAGTTCGCAGCGGCTAAACAATGAGCAGTTCTTC
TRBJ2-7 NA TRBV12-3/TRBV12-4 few CASSRPPGVYEQYF TGTGCCAGCAGCAGACCCCCCGGGGTTTACGAGCAGTACTTC
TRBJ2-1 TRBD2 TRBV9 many CASSAGLAINEQFF TGTGCCAGCAGCGCCGGACTAGCGATAAATGAGCAGTTCTTC
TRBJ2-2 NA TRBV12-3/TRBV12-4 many CASSPSGTGELFF TGTGCCAGCAGTCCCTCCGGGACCGGGGAGCTGTTTTTT
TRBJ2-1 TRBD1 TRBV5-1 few CASSLGTGGDEQFF TGCGCCAGCAGCTTGGGGACAGGGGGGGATGAGCAGTTCTTC
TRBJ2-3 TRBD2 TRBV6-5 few CASSSGASTDTQYF TGTGCCAGCAGTAGCGGGGCTAGCACAGATACGCAGTATTTT
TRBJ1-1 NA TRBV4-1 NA CASSQKYGPEAFF TGCGCCAGCAGCCAAAAGTACGGGCCTGAAGCTTTCTTT
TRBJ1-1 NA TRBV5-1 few CASSLAGQNRAFF TGCGCCAGCAGCTTGGCCGGACAGAATAGAGCTTTCTTT
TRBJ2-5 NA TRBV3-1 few CASSQDAGQTTQYF TGTGCCAGCAGCCAAGACGCCGGCCAGACGACCCAGTACTTC
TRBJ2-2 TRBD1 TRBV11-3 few CASSLGQRSDTGELFF TGTGCCAGCAGCTTGGGACAGAGGTCCGACACCGGGGAGCTGTTTTTT
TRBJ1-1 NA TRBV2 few CASRTGGNTEAFF TGCGCCAGCAGGACGGGGGGAAACACTGAAGCTTTCTTT
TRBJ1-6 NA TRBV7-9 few CASSSALSYNSPLHF TGTGCCAGCAGCTCAGCTTTGTCCTATAATTCACCCCTCCACTTT
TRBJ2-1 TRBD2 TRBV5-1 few CASNVAGEYNEQFF TGCGCCAGCAATGTAGCGGGAGAATACAATGAGCAGTTCTTC
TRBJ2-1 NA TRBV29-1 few CSVEGGGSSYNEQFF TGCAGCGTTGAAGGAGGGGGAAGCTCCTACAATGAGCAGTTCTTC
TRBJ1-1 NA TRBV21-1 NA CASRKGQVNTEAFF TGTGCCAGCAGGAAGGGACAGGTGAACACTGAAGCTTTCTTT
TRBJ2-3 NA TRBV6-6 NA CASSYSGSFTDTQYF TGTGCCAGCAGTTACTCAGGCAGTTTCACGGATACGCAGTATTTT
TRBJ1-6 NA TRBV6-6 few CASSSSREDSPLHF TGTGCCAGCAGTTCTTCAAGAGAGGATTCACCCCTCCACTTT
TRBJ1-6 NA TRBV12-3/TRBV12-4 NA CASSLFRGSYNSPLHF TGTGCCAGCAGTTTATTTCGGGGCTCCTATAATTCACCCCTCCACTTT
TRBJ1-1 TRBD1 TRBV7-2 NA CASSLDPGTGGSEAFF TGTGCCAGCAGCTTAGACCCGGGGACAGGGGGCTCTGAAGCTTTCTTT
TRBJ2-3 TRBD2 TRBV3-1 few CASSQDWASGYTDTQYF TGTGCCAGCAGCCAAGATTGGGCTAGCGGATACACAGATACGCAGTATTTT
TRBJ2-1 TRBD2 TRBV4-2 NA CASSPGLVLDEQFF TGTGCCAGCAGCCCCGGACTAGTTTTGGATGAGCAGTTCTTC
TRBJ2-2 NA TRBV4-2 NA CASSQGLVGGPGTGELFF TGTGCCAGCAGCCAAGGACTAGTGGGGGGGCCGGGCACCGGGGAGCTGTTTTTT
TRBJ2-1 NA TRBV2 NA CASSELNRGWKAF TGTGCCAGCAGTGAACTGAACCGCGGGTGGAAGGCCTTC
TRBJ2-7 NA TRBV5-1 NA CASSLWVDGEQYF TGCGCCAGCAGCTTGTGGGTAGATGGCGAGCAGTACTTC
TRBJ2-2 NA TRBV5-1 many CASSLDAGELFF TGCGCCAGCAGCTTGGATGCCGGGGAGCTGTTTTTT
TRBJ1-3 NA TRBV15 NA CATSREGRISGNTIYF TGTGCCACCAGCAGAGAGGGACGGATCTCTGGAAACACCATATATTTT